Listed below are T cell receptor beta chains from one sample, sequenced in a study of shared clonotypes between healthy human individuals. This table comes from immunoSEQ multiplex PCR, and its TCRdb copy is limited to in-frame clones, with some not included. The data show 850,000 to 1,100,000 clones, about 80% seen once. The specimen was memory CD4+ T cells from PBMCs. The receptors were sampled from a man aged 18 to 35 in good health. Some clones in this sample may be carry-over from other donors' samples. Each CDR3 is given with its conserved first and last residue. Each record gives: V gene, D gene, clone size, J gene, CDR3 protein, CDR3 DNA. The D gene is left open where the match is weak. Only some rows state a clone size, as once, few, many or a class for expanded clones.

TRBV30	-	-	TRBJ2-5	CAWSVQAGPQETQYF	TGTGCCTGGAGTGTACAGGCGGGACCCCAAGAGACCCAGTACTTC
TRBV10-1	TRBD1	-	TRBJ2-7	CASSEWTGGEQYF	TGCGCCAGCAGTGAGTGGACAGGGGGCGAGCAGTACTTC
TRBV10-3	-	-	TRBJ1-5	CAISRGREGNQPQHF	TGTGCCATCAGTAGAGGCAGGGAGGGCAATCAGCCCCAGCATTTT
TRBV4-3	TRBD1	-	TRBJ2-4	CASSQDGTGRSIQYF	TGCGCCAGCAGCCAAGATGGGACAGGGAGGAGCATTCAGTACTTC
TRBV7-3	TRBD2	-	TRBJ2-2	CASSRTSGYTGELFF	TGTGCCAGCAGCCGGACTAGCGGTTACACCGGGGAGCTGTTTTTT
TRBV21-1	-	-	TRBJ2-2	CPVRVPWELFF	TGTCCTGTGAGGGTTCCCTGGGAGCTGTTTTTT
TRBV5-1	TRBD2	-	TRBJ2-5	CASSPRTSETQYF	TGCGCCAGCAGCCCCAGGACTAGTGAGACCCAGTACTTC
TRBV11-3	TRBD2	-	TRBJ2-1	CASSLVGTSHEQFF	TGTGCCAGCAGCTTAGTCGGGACTAGCCATGAGCAGTTCTTC
TRBV5-5	TRBD2	few	TRBJ2-3	CASSPGREGPDTQYF	TGTGCCAGCAGCCCTGGGCGGGAGGGCCCAGATACGCAGTATTTT
TRBV6-9	TRBD2	many	TRBJ2-7	CASTLSGRAYEQYF	TGTGCCAGCACCCTAAGCGGGAGGGCCTACGAGCAGTACTTC
TRBV28	TRBD1	-	TRBJ1-5	CASGSNPGGSNQPQHF	TGTGCCAGCGGATCGAATCCAGGGGGCAGCAATCAGCCCCAGCATTTT
TRBV5-1	TRBD2	-	TRBJ2-5	CASSEGTSGRLGETQYF	TGCGCCAGCAGCGAGGGGACTAGCGGGAGGCTCGGCGAGACCCAGTACTTC
TRBV27	-	-	TRBJ2-1	CASSLYTDLGRNEQFF	TGTGCCAGCAGTTTATATACGGACCTAGGTCGGAATGAGCAGTTCTTC
TRBV11-3	-	-	TRBJ1-5	CASSLCANQPQHF	TGTGCCAGCAGCTTATGTGCTAATCAGCCCCAGCATTTT
TRBV7-2	-	-	TRBJ2-1	CASSLVGYGYNEQFF	TGTGCCAGCAGCTTAGTGGGGTACGGCTACAATGAGCAGTTCTTC
TRBV28	-	few	TRBJ1-4	CASSLRGVGEKLFF	TGTGCCAGCAGTTTACGGGGGGTAGGTGAAAAACTGTTTTTT
TRBV7-7	-	-	TRBJ2-7	CASSLEQRGEQYF	TGTGCCAGCAGCTTAGAACAGAGGGGAGAGCAGTACTTC
TRBV2	-	-	TRBJ1-1	CASRTVQGYPEAFF	TGTGCCAGCAGGACTGTACAGGGCTATCCGGAAGCTTTCTTT
TRBV9	-	-	TRBJ2-3	CASSVDPPGLGTDTQYF	TGTGCCAGCAGCGTAGACCCCCCCGGGTTGGGGACAGATACGCAGTATTTT
TRBV27	-	-	TRBJ1-5	CASSVRRGSGAQHF	TGTGCCAGCAGTGTTCGACGGGGGAGTGGGGCCCAGCATTTT
TRBV28	-	-	TRBJ1-5	CASSLLRQPQHF	TGTGCCAGCAGTTTACTACGTCAGCCCCAGCATTTT
TRBV6-1	-	-	TRBJ1-5	CATALTGGGQPQHF	TGTGCCACTGCCTTGACGGGGGGCGGTCAGCCCCAGCATTTT
TRBV7-2	-	-	TRBJ2-7	CASSLLSTLLSYEQYF	TGTGCCAGCAGCTTACTATCCACCCTACTCTCCTACGAGCAGTACTTC
TRBV7-9	-	-	TRBJ2-7	CASSPHGAGVQYF	TGTGCCAGCAGCCCCCACGGCGCTGGCGTGCAGTACTTC
TRBV19	-	-	TRBJ1-2	CASMRAGPNYGYTF	TGTGCCAGTATGCGGGCGGGCCCTAACTATGGCTACACCTTC
TRBV7-9	TRBD1	-	TRBJ2-7	CASSLALGQGSYEQYF	TGTGCCAGCAGCTTAGCGCTGGGACAGGGTTCCTACGAGCAGTACTTC
TRBV11-2	TRBD1	-	TRBJ2-3	CASSPLRDRVTDTQYF	TGTGCCAGCAGCCCTCTCCGGGACAGGGTTACAGATACGCAGTATTTT
TRBV7-2	-	-	TRBJ1-1	CASHQGFANTEAFF	TGTGCCAGTCACCAGGGCTTCGCGAACACTGAAGCTTTCTTT
TRBV5-1	-	-	TRBJ1-4	CASSLLLQANNEKLFF	TGCGCCAGCAGCTTGCTCCTACAGGCCAACAATGAAAAACTGTTTTTT
TRBV4-2	-	few	TRBJ2-5	CASSQGFQETQYF	TGTGCCAGCAGCCAAGGATTTCAAGAGACCCAGTACTTC
TRBV6-1	-	-	TRBJ2-7	CASRQSLERKYF	TGTGCCAGCAGGCAGTCTCTTGAACGGAAGTACTTC